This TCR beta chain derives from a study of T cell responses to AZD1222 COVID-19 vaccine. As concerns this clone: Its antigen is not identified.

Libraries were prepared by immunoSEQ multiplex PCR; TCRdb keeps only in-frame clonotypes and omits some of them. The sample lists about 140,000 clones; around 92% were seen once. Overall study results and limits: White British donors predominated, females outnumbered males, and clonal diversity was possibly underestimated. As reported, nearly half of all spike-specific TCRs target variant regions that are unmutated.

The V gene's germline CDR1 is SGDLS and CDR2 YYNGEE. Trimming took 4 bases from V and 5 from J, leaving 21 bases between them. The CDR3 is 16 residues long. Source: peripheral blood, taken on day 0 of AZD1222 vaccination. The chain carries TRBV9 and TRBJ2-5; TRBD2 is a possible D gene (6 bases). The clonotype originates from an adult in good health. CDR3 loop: CASSLGGLPQYETQYF. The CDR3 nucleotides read TGTGCCAGCAGCTTAGGTGGACTACCGCAATACGAGACCCAGTACTTC.